This entry concerns a single TCR beta chain. The antigen remains unidentified. The data are from a study of CD8 T cells in ankylosing spondylitis. TCRdb recomputed calls from the 5' RACE reads with MiXCR, one row per CDR3 protein. The table has 450,000 or so distinct CDR3 sequences, 20% to 30% seen once; the top ten hold under 0.9%. The V end was cut by 1 base, the J end by 5 bases, with 14 bases between. The CDR3 is 15 amino acids. CDR1 and CDR2 (germline): SGHRS, YFSETQ. General study points: From matched ankylosing spondylitis synovial fluid, disease-linked clones were reportedly recovered at significantly enriched levels. Characteristic of ankylosing spondylitis blood, it appeared, was a TCR beta motif comprising roughly 8 highly homologous variants.

The sequenced sample consisted of blood, either unsorted or a sorted T cell fraction (not recorded which). The gene calls are TRBV5-1 and TRBJ2-3; TRBD2 might be the D (5 bases). This clonotype was sampled from a male donor with ankylosing spondylitis. This CDR3 is CASSLPGTTLDTQYF. CDR3 nucleotides: TGCGCCAGCAGCTTGCCGGGAACTACGTTAGATACGCAGTATTTT. Combining the CDR3 with reference TRBV5-1 and TRBJ2-3 gives the whole variable domain KAGVTQTPRYLIKTRGQQVTLSCSPISGHRSVSWYQQTPGQGLQFLFEYFSETQRNKGNFPGRFSGRQFSNSRSEMNVSTLELGDSALYLCASSLPGTTLDTQYFGPGTRLTVL.